These T cell receptor beta chains were read from a single sample in a study of cytomegalovirus exposure and HLA in healthy donors. Generated by immunoSEQ multiplex PCR, the TCRdb table keeps only in-frame clones and is missing some. The data contain roughly 110,000 clones, more than 60% of them singletons. Sequencing was performed on PBMCs. These receptors all come from a man aged 35-49 years in good health and CMV-seronegative. The CDR3 runs from the conserved cysteine through the conserved F or W. Each record gives: J gene, D gene, V gene, clone size, CDR3 DNA, CDR3 protein. D genes are given only for firm matches. Expanded clones are given a class, and other clones once, few, many or no size at all.

j_call: TRBJ1-3; d_call: NA; v_call: TRBV5-8; clone_size: few; cdr3_nt: TGTGCCAGCAGTAGGGGTTCCGGAAACACCATATATTTT; cdr3_aa: CASSRGSGNTIYF
j_call: TRBJ1-1; d_call: NA; v_call: TRBV5-1; clone_size: NA; cdr3_nt: TGCGCCAGCAGCACGCAGGTGAACACTGAAGCTTTCTTT; cdr3_aa: CASSTQVNTEAFF
j_call: TRBJ2-7; d_call: NA; v_call: TRBV7-8; clone_size: NA; cdr3_nt: TGTGCCAGCAGCTCTGTCCCGGGACACATCTACGAGCAGTACTTC; cdr3_aa: CASSSVPGHIYEQYF
j_call: TRBJ1-6; d_call: NA; v_call: TRBV7-2; clone_size: NA; cdr3_nt: TGTGCCAGCAGCTTAGGAGTAGATTCACCCCTCCACTTT; cdr3_aa: CASSLGVDSPLHF
j_call: TRBJ2-7; d_call: NA; v_call: TRBV5-6; clone_size: NA; cdr3_nt: TGTGCCAGCAGCCCCCTAGGAGGTCGCGACGAGCAGTACTTC; cdr3_aa: CASSPLGGRDEQYF
j_call: TRBJ1-3; d_call: TRBD1; v_call: TRBV10-3; clone_size: NA; cdr3_nt: TGTGCCATCAGTTTACAGGGGGCACTTGCTGGAAACACCATATATTTT; cdr3_aa: CAISLQGALAGNTIYF
j_call: TRBJ2-2; d_call: TRBD1; v_call: TRBV27; clone_size: few; cdr3_nt: TGTGCCAGCAGTCCGATACAGGGGGCCACCGGGGAGCTGTTTTTT; cdr3_aa: CASSPIQGATGELFF
j_call: TRBJ2-7; d_call: TRBD1; v_call: TRBV6-1; clone_size: once; cdr3_nt: TGTGCCAGCAGTATGATACAGGGGGCAACCTACGAGCAGTACTTC; cdr3_aa: CASSMIQGATYEQYF
j_call: TRBJ1-1; d_call: NA; v_call: TRBV19; clone_size: few; cdr3_nt: TGTGCCAGTAGTAGGAGGGGCGCGAGTTTTGTGAACACTGAAGCTTTCTTT; cdr3_aa: CASSRRGASFVNTEAFF
j_call: TRBJ2-7; d_call: TRBD2; v_call: TRBV7-9; clone_size: NA; cdr3_nt: TGTGCCAGCAGCTTCCAGCGGGGGGCCTCCTACGAGCAGTACTTC; cdr3_aa: CASSFQRGASYEQYF
j_call: TRBJ2-1; d_call: TRBD2; v_call: TRBV5-4; clone_size: NA; cdr3_nt: TGTGCCAGCAGCTTACCTAGCGGGGGTGAGGGCTACAATGAGCAGTTCTTC; cdr3_aa: CASSLPSGGEGYNEQFF
j_call: TRBJ2-2; d_call: TRBD2; v_call: TRBV27; clone_size: NA; cdr3_nt: TGTGCCAGCAGCGGCGGGGGGGCTTCCGGGGAGCTGTTTTTT; cdr3_aa: CASSGGGASGELFF
j_call: TRBJ1-5; d_call: NA; v_call: TRBV2; clone_size: NA; cdr3_nt: TGTGCCAGCAGTGGGACAGTCTATAGCAATCAGCCCCAGCATTTT; cdr3_aa: CASSGTVYSNQPQHF
j_call: TRBJ1-6; d_call: TRBD1; v_call: TRBV19; clone_size: NA; cdr3_nt: TGTGCCAGTAGCGGCCTCCGACAGGGCGACAGCTCCTATAATTCACCCCTCCACTTT; cdr3_aa: CASSGLRQGDSSYNSPLHF
j_call: TRBJ2-1; d_call: TRBD2; v_call: TRBV19; clone_size: once; cdr3_nt: TGTGCCAGTAGTATCCCTCTAGCGGGGGGGGTCTACAATGAGCAGTTCTTC; cdr3_aa: CASSIPLAGGVYNEQFF
j_call: TRBJ1-3; d_call: TRBD1; v_call: TRBV14; clone_size: NA; cdr3_nt: TGTGCCAGCAGCCAAGATCCCAGGGGGAGGAGAAACACCATATATTTT; cdr3_aa: CASSQDPRGRRNTIYF
j_call: TRBJ2-7; d_call: NA; v_call: TRBV29-1; clone_size: NA; cdr3_nt: TGCAGCGTTGAAAACCAGGGCTACGAGCAGTACTTC; cdr3_aa: CSVENQGYEQYF
j_call: TRBJ2-5; d_call: TRBD1; v_call: TRBV7-9; clone_size: few; cdr3_nt: TGTGCCAGCAGCCGGGAAAGGGGGCGGGAGACCCAGTACTTC; cdr3_aa: CASSRERGRETQYF
j_call: TRBJ2-5; d_call: TRBD2; v_call: TRBV7-8; clone_size: NA; cdr3_nt: TGTGCCAGCAGCCTGCAGGCGGGGGACCAAGAGACCCAGTACTTC; cdr3_aa: CASSLQAGDQETQYF
j_call: TRBJ1-1; d_call: TRBD1; v_call: TRBV19; clone_size: NA; cdr3_nt: TGTGCCAGTAGAAGGGACAGGGGAAACACTGAAGCTTTCTTT; cdr3_aa: CASRRDRGNTEAFF
j_call: TRBJ1-6; d_call: NA; v_call: TRBV6-1; clone_size: NA; cdr3_nt: TGTGCCAGCAGTGGCCGGGACGGGAGCTCCTATAATTCACCCCTCCACTTT; cdr3_aa: CASSGRDGSSYNSPLHF
j_call: TRBJ2-1; d_call: NA; v_call: TRBV6-5; clone_size: NA; cdr3_nt: NA; cdr3_aa: CASSSSGTAGYNEQFF
j_call: TRBJ1-2; d_call: TRBD1; v_call: TRBV4-2; clone_size: NA; cdr3_nt: TGTGCCAGCAGCCCAGGGGGCGCTGATGGCTACACCTTC; cdr3_aa: CASSPGGADGYTF
j_call: TRBJ1-1; d_call: NA; v_call: TRBV4-1; clone_size: NA; cdr3_nt: TGCGCCAGCAGCCAAGTATTCCAGGGCGTGGGTGTGAACACTGAAGCTTTCTTT; cdr3_aa: CASSQVFQGVGVNTEAFF
j_call: TRBJ1-6; d_call: NA; v_call: TRBV18; clone_size: NA; cdr3_nt: TGTGCCAGCTCACCACCTTTTCAGAATTCACCCCTCCACTTT; cdr3_aa: CASSPPFQNSPLHF
j_call: TRBJ2-2; d_call: TRBD1; v_call: TRBV25-1; clone_size: few; cdr3_nt: TGTGCCAGCAAGGGGGCAGGGAACACCGGGGAGCTGTTTTTT; cdr3_aa: CASKGAGNTGELFF
j_call: TRBJ2-3; d_call: TRBD2; v_call: TRBV27; clone_size: NA; cdr3_nt: TGTGCCAGCAGTTTTAGCGGGGGGACTAGCACAGATACGCAGTATTTT; cdr3_aa: CASSFSGGTSTDTQYF
j_call: TRBJ1-3; d_call: NA; v_call: TRBV11-2; clone_size: NA; cdr3_nt: TGTGCCAGCAGCTTAGGTCCGGGAAGCTCTGGAAACACCATATATTTT; cdr3_aa: CASSLGPGSSGNTIYF
j_call: TRBJ2-3; d_call: TRBD2; v_call: TRBV5-1; clone_size: once; cdr3_nt: TGCGCCAGCAGCTTGGGGCTAGCGGGGGGGCCCGTAGATACGCAGTATTTT; cdr3_aa: CASSLGLAGGPVDTQYF
j_call: TRBJ2-1; d_call: NA; v_call: TRBV19; clone_size: NA; cdr3_nt: TGTGCCAGTAGTCTACCCTACAATGAGCAGTTCTTC; cdr3_aa: CASSLPYNEQFF
j_call: TRBJ1-3; d_call: TRBD1; v_call: TRBV9; clone_size: NA; cdr3_nt: TGTGCCAGCAGCGACCGACAGGGGATCTCTGGAAACACCATATATTTT; cdr3_aa: CASSDRQGISGNTIYF
j_call: TRBJ2-1; d_call: NA; v_call: TRBV5-1; clone_size: NA; cdr3_nt: TGCGCCAGCAGCTTGGCCGCCAGGGCCGATGAGCAGTTCTTC; cdr3_aa: CASSLAARADEQFF
j_call: TRBJ2-7; d_call: NA; v_call: TRBV6-1; clone_size: few; cdr3_nt: TGTGCCAGCAGTGAAGCTTGGAACTACTCCTACGAGCAGTACTTC; cdr3_aa: CASSEAWNYSYEQYF
j_call: TRBJ1-5; d_call: TRBD1; v_call: TRBV6-5; clone_size: few; cdr3_nt: TGTGCCAGCCTCCGGGACAGGGGTCAGCCCCAGCATTTT; cdr3_aa: CASLRDRGQPQHF
j_call: TRBJ2-5; d_call: TRBD2; v_call: TRBV11-2; clone_size: NA; cdr3_nt: TGTGCCAGCAGCTCGCTGGTAATAGCGGGGGGCCAAGAGACCCAGTACTTC; cdr3_aa: CASSSLVIAGGQETQYF
j_call: TRBJ1-5; d_call: TRBD1; v_call: TRBV6-1; clone_size: NA; cdr3_nt: TGTGCCACAGGGACAGGCAATCAGCCCCAGCATTTT; cdr3_aa: CATGTGNQPQHF
j_call: TRBJ2-7; d_call: NA; v_call: TRBV10-2; clone_size: NA; cdr3_nt: TGCGCCAGCAGTGAGTCGACTCGAGGGGGCTCCTACGAGCAGTACTTC; cdr3_aa: CASSESTRGGSYEQYF
j_call: TRBJ2-7; d_call: NA; v_call: TRBV23-1; clone_size: few; cdr3_nt: TGCGCCAGCAGTCACGGGTCGTACCACTCCTACGAGCAGTACTTC; cdr3_aa: CASSHGSYHSYEQYF
j_call: TRBJ1-5; d_call: TRBD1; v_call: TRBV19; clone_size: NA; cdr3_nt: TGTGCCAGTAGTATGGGGACAGGGGGCTTCGGTACTCAGCCCCAGCATTTT; cdr3_aa: CASSMGTGGFGTQPQHF
j_call: TRBJ2-6; d_call: NA; v_call: TRBV5-5; clone_size: NA; cdr3_nt: TGTGCCAGCAGCTTAGGTGCAGGGCCGAGCTCTGGGGCCAACGTCCTGACTTTC; cdr3_aa: CASSLGAGPSSGANVLTF
j_call: TRBJ2-2; d_call: TRBD2; v_call: TRBV7-8; clone_size: NA; cdr3_nt: TGTGCCAGCAGCTTAGTGAGGGAGGGGACCGGGGAGCTGTTTTTT; cdr3_aa: CASSLVREGTGELFF
j_call: TRBJ1-1; d_call: NA; v_call: TRBV19; clone_size: NA; cdr3_nt: TGTGCCAGTAGTATAAAAGGGGGGGCTGAAGCTTTCTTT; cdr3_aa: CASSIKGGAEAFF
j_call: TRBJ2-1; d_call: NA; v_call: TRBV21-1; clone_size: NA; cdr3_nt: TGTGCCAGCATCCCTACCGGGGGCTCCTACAATGAGCAGTTCTTC; cdr3_aa: CASIPTGGSYNEQFF
j_call: TRBJ2-3; d_call: TRBD2; v_call: TRBV11-3; clone_size: NA; cdr3_nt: TGTGCCAGCAGCCCGGGGGGGGGCCTAAGCACAGATACGCAGTATTTT; cdr3_aa: CASSPGGGLSTDTQYF
j_call: TRBJ2-5; d_call: NA; v_call: TRBV11-3; clone_size: few; cdr3_nt: TGTGCCAGCAGTCGTACCGGGAATTGGCAAGAGACCCAGTACTTC; cdr3_aa: CASSRTGNWQETQYF
j_call: TRBJ2-5; d_call: TRBD2; v_call: TRBV11-2; clone_size: NA; cdr3_nt: TGTGCCAGCAGCGAACAAGCGGGGGGGCCTCGAAAGACCCAGTACTTC; cdr3_aa: CASSEQAGGPRKTQYF
j_call: TRBJ1-5; d_call: NA; v_call: TRBV6-1; clone_size: NA; cdr3_nt: TGTGCCAGCAGTGAAGTATCCAATCAGCCCCAGCATTTT; cdr3_aa: CASSEVSNQPQHF
j_call: TRBJ2-7; d_call: TRBD2; v_call: TRBV27; clone_size: few; cdr3_nt: TGTGCCAGCAGTACCTATGGGCGGGGGGGCCGCGAGCAGTACTTC; cdr3_aa: CASSTYGRGGREQYF
j_call: TRBJ2-7; d_call: TRBD2; v_call: TRBV6-1; clone_size: NA; cdr3_nt: TGTGCCAGCAGTGGTGCAGCGGGAGCTTCCTACGAGCAGTACTTC; cdr3_aa: CASSGAAGASYEQYF
j_call: TRBJ2-3; d_call: TRBD2; v_call: TRBV10-3; clone_size: NA; cdr3_nt: TGTGCCATCAGAGACCTCGGACTAGCGGGGATCACAGATACGCAGTATTTT; cdr3_aa: CAIRDLGLAGITDTQYF
j_call: TRBJ2-5; d_call: NA; v_call: TRBV28; clone_size: NA; cdr3_nt: TGTGCCAGCAGTTTTGTTTCTAGCGAGGTCCGAGAGACCCAGTACTTC; cdr3_aa: CASSFVSSEVRETQYF
j_call: TRBJ1-2; d_call: TRBD1; v_call: TRBV7-8; clone_size: NA; cdr3_nt: TGTGCCAGCAGCATGGGACAGTCGGGTGGCTACACCTTC; cdr3_aa: CASSMGQSGGYTF
j_call: TRBJ2-1; d_call: NA; v_call: TRBV19; clone_size: NA; cdr3_nt: TGTGCCAGTAGTAGGGTCGCGGGGCGGGAGCAGTTCTTC; cdr3_aa: CASSRVAGREQFF
j_call: TRBJ2-2; d_call: TRBD1; v_call: TRBV6-1; clone_size: NA; cdr3_nt: TGTGCCAGCAGTGGAAAGACAGGGGGCGCGGGCGGGGAGCTGTTTTTT; cdr3_aa: CASSGKTGGAGGELFF
j_call: TRBJ1-4; d_call: TRBD1; v_call: TRBV9; clone_size: NA; cdr3_nt: TGTGCCAGCAGCCCCGGGACAGGGCTAACTAATGAAAAACTGTTTTTT; cdr3_aa: CASSPGTGLTNEKLFF
j_call: TRBJ2-4; d_call: TRBD2; v_call: TRBV2; clone_size: NA; cdr3_nt: TGTGCCAGCGGGACTAGCGGGGGAGGCATTCAGTACTTC; cdr3_aa: CASGTSGGGIQYF
j_call: TRBJ2-1; d_call: TRBD2; v_call: TRBV7-3; clone_size: NA; cdr3_nt: TGTGCCAGCAGCCCAGCGGGAAGCTCCTACAATGAGCAGTTCTTC; cdr3_aa: CASSPAGSSYNEQFF
j_call: TRBJ2-3; d_call: TRBD2; v_call: TRBV6-5; clone_size: NA; cdr3_nt: TGTGCCAGCAGTTACTTTAGCGGGGGGGTAGGAGATACGCAGTATTTT; cdr3_aa: CASSYFSGGVGDTQYF
j_call: TRBJ2-5; d_call: NA; v_call: TRBV2; clone_size: few; cdr3_nt: TGTGCCAGCTCCTGGGGTACAGGGAGAGGAGAGACCCAGTACTTC; cdr3_aa: CASSWGTGRGETQYF